The 26 T cell receptor beta chains below come from one sample, sequenced in a study of cytomegalovirus exposure and HLA in healthy donors. PCR employed 60 Vbeta and 13 Jbeta primers. Generated by immunoSEQ multiplex PCR, the TCRdb table keeps only in-frame clones and is missing some. The sample shows 80,000 or so clones, around 76% of them seen only once. The sequencing input was PBMCs. These receptors were taken from a male donor in good health and CMV-seropositive.

This chain uses TRBV7-9 with TRBJ2-5, with D perhaps TRBD2 (6 bases). Deletions cut 3 bases from V and 0 bases from J, with 14 bases between. The germline V gene has CDR1 SEHNR and CDR2 FQNEAQ (reference sequence). The CDR3 consists of 16 residues. In DNA, the CDR3 is TGTGCCAGCAGCTTCGGGCGGGGAGGCCACCAAGAGACCCAGTACTTC. Residues: CASSFGRGGHQETQYF.

In DNA, the CDR3 is TGTGCCAGCCGAGGGGGCACTGAAGCTTTCTTT. Amino acids: CASRGGTEAFF. The chain uses TRBV5-6 and TRBJ1-1; the D gene is possibly TRBD1 (6 bases). Trimming removed 7 bases at V and 4 bases at J, with 8 bases between. Germline CDR1 SGHDT, CDR2 YYEEEE. This CDR3 region has 11 residues.

The V gene is TRBV11-3, the J gene TRBJ2-7; 7 positions match TRBD2. V was pared by 5 bases and J by 0 bases, with 4 bases of the junction left unmatched. CDR1 is SGHNT and CDR2 is YENEEA in the germline V gene. This CDR3 has 14 amino acids. CDR3 protein: CASSGGDGSYEQYF. As DNA, the CDR3 is TGTGCCAGCAGCGGGGGGGACGGCTCCTACGAGCAGTACTTC.

V usage is TRBV5-4 and J usage is TRBJ2-7; TRBD2 matches at 10 bases. After removal of 4 bases from V and 1 base from J, the junction contained 5 bases not matched to a gene. This CDR3 contains 15 residues. Germline V gene data show CDR1 as SGHNT and CDR2 as YYREEE (reference sequence). The CDR3 region is CASSRPLAGSYEQYF. CDR3 nucleotides: TGTGCCAGCAGCCGCCCACTAGCGGGGTCCTACGAGCAGTACTTC.

The chain has TRBV27 and TRBJ2-5, with D maybe TRBD2 (5 bases). Trimming removed 5 bases at V and 5 bases at J, with 15 bases between. CDR1 is MNHEY and CDR2 is SMNVEV in the germline V gene (reference sequence). This CDR3 has 14 amino acids. The CDR3 sequence: CASSGRGSWETQYF. CDR3 in DNA: TGTGCCAGCAGTGGTCGAGGGAGTTGGGAGACCCAGTACTTC.

The rearrangement uses TRBV5-4 and TRBJ2-1, with 7 nucleotides matching TRBD1. CDR3 length equals 17 residues. V trimming: 0 bases; J trimming: 2 bases; junction bases outside the gene matches: 8. The germline CDR1 and CDR2 sequences are SGHNT and YYREEE (reference sequence). In nucleotides, the CDR3 is TGTGCCAGCAGCTTGGCGGTTGGGGGACAGACCTACAATGAGCAGTTCTTC. Translated, it gives CASSLAVGGQTYNEQFF.

The chain carries TRBV15 and TRBJ2-2; D might be TRBD1 (6 bases). This CDR3 spans 17 amino acids. Germline CDR1 reads LNHNV; CDR2 reads YYDKDF (reference sequence). V lost 5 bases and J lost 0, with 16 bases in between. CDR3 region: CATSPKSRTANTGELFF. CDR3 coding DNA: TGTGCCACCAGCCCTAAGTCCCGGACAGCGAACACCGGGGAGCTGTTTTTT.

This clone was seen just once. J is TRBJ2-1 and V is TRBV7-9; no firm D call. This CDR3 has 14 amino acids. Germline CDR1 and CDR2: SEHNR and FQNEAQ (reference sequence). The V end lost 1 base, the J end lost 7 bases, and 11 bases lay between the germline ends. CDR3 sequence: CASSLGLVDNEQFF. In DNA, the CDR3 is TGTGCCAGCAGCTTAGGTCTAGTTGATAATGAGCAGTTCTTC.

The rearrangement uses TRBV27 and TRBJ1-1; D gene ambiguous. V was trimmed by 5 bases and J by 9 bases, leaving 16 bases between them. The CDR3 length is 13 residues. In germline, CDR1 is MNHEY, CDR2 SMNVEV (reference sequence). The chain's CDR3 is CASSPSEVSKAFF. The DNA of the CDR3 is TGTGCCAGCAGTCCGAGCGAGGTGTCCAAAGCTTTCTTT.

This chain uses TRBV5-1 with TRBJ1-6; D possibly corresponds to TRBD1 (5 bases). V shed 0 bases and J shed 9 bases, with 10 bases lying between them. Per germline, CDR1 SGHRS and CDR2 YFSETQ. There are 14 residues in the CDR3. CDR3 sequence: CASSLEGSASPLHF. CDR3 DNA sequence: TGCGCCAGCAGCTTGGAGGGGTCGGCTTCACCCCTCCACTTT.

This clone was observed a few times. The CDR3 reads CASSQGSYEQYF. Here the CDR3 DNA reads TGCGCCAGCAGTCAGGGCTCCTACGAGCAGTACTTC. The chain combines TRBV5-1 with TRBJ2-7, with TRBD1 as a possible D gene (5 bases). The CDR3 is 12 amino acids. V was trimmed by 5 bases and J by 0 bases, leaving 6 bases between them. Germline V gene sequence: CDR1 SGHRS, CDR2 YFSETQ.

The chain recombines TRBV18 with TRBJ2-5; D might be TRBD1 (6 bases). Deletions cut 5 bases from V and 4 bases from J, with 11 bases between. The CDR3 runs to 13 residues. The germline gives CDR1 KGHSH, CDR2 LQKENI. In nucleotides, the CDR3 is TGTGCCAGCTCATCCAGGGGTGGAGAGACCCAGTACTTC. This sequence encodes CASSSRGGETQYF.

The chain links TRBV6-5 to TRBJ2-7, with 7 bases that match TRBD2. CDR3 length: 14 residues. V trimming: 6 bases; J trimming: 0 bases; junction bases outside the gene matches: 5. Germline V lookup: CDR1 MNHEY, CDR2 SVGAGI. CDR3: CASRGGGTSYEQYF. For the CDR3, the DNA is TGTGCCAGCAGGGGGGGAGGGACCTCCTACGAGCAGTACTTC.

The chain uses TRBV11-2 and TRBJ1-4; D call uncertain. The germline V gene has CDR1 SGHAT and CDR2 FQNNGV. The V end was cut by 5 bases, the J end by 8 bases, with 15 bases between. CDR3 length equals 14 residues. The CDR3 is CASSEVTRGEKLFF. The CDR3, as DNA: TGTGCCAGCAGCGAGGTTACGCGAGGGGAAAAACTGTTTTTT.

The chain couples TRBV7-2 to TRBJ2-2; D is possibly TRBD1 (5 bases). V was trimmed by 0 bases and J by 5 bases, leaving 13 bases between them. The CDR3 runs to 16 residues. Per germline, CDR1 SGHTA and CDR2 FQGNSA. The chain's CDR3 is CASSLATPRQTGELFF. The CDR3 nucleotides read TGTGCCAGCAGCTTAGCGACCCCCCGACAGACCGGGGAGCTGTTTTTT.

The genes are TRBV19 and TRBJ2-1, with D possibly matching TRBD1 (6 bases). The CDR3 has 15 residues. Germline V gene data show CDR1 as LNHDA and CDR2 as SQIVND (reference sequence). V lost 3 bases to trimming and J lost 1 base, with 10 bases between them. CDR3 in amino acids: CASSIRGTSYNEQFF. Written as DNA, the CDR3 is TGTGCCAGTAGTATCAGGGGTACTTCCTACAATGAGCAGTTCTTC.

The chain employs TRBV6-1 and TRBJ2-1, with 7 nucleotides matching TRBD2. J lost 1 base, V lost 4 bases, and 4 bases had no gene match. From germline, CDR1 is MNHNS and CDR2 SASEGT. The length of the CDR3 is 15 residues. The CDR3 nucleotides are TGTGCCAGCAGTGTAACTAGCGAATCCTACAATGAGCAGTTCTTC. It translates to CASSVTSESYNEQFF.

This chain joins TRBV19 and TRBJ1-2, with a weak D call TRBD1 (6 bases). Germline lookup yields CDR1 LNHDA and CDR2 SQIVND (reference sequence). Deletions cut 1 base from V and 5 bases from J, with 8 bases between. The CDR3 has 13 residues. Written as DNA, the CDR3 is TGTGCCAGTAGTATAGGGCAGGGGTATGGCTACACCTTC. This sequence encodes CASSIGQGYGYTF.

CDR3 region: CASSQGQGGSYGYTF. DNA for the CDR3: TGTGCCAGCTCGCAGGGACAGGGAGGAAGCTATGGCTACACCTTC. The chain joins TRBV18 to TRBJ1-2; 9 bases align to TRBD1. V lost 6 bases, J lost 4 bases, and 9 bases stayed unmatched. From germline, CDR1 is KGHSH and CDR2 LQKENI. The CDR3 extends over 15 amino acids.

The V gene is TRBV2, the J gene TRBJ1-5; D is perhaps TRBD1 (6 bases). V was clipped by 3 bases and J by 6 bases, with 15 bases between them. Germline V CDR1 and CDR2: SNHLY, FYNNEI. This CDR3 comprises 15 residues. CDR3 loop: CASSEARGRGQPQHF. The CDR3 nucleotides are TGTGCCAGCAGTGAGGCCAGGGGCAGGGGTCAGCCCCAGCATTTT.

In its sample, this clone was seen a few times. The rearrangement uses TRBV12-1 and TRBJ2-1; no DNA check was done on the table's D call, TRBD2. TRBV12-1 is reported as a pseudogene. This CDR3 region has 16 residues. CDR3 coding DNA: TGTGCCAGCAGCTTTGTTGGAGGGCCGGTGTACAATGAGCAGTTCTTC. Its protein is CASSFVGGPVYNEQFF.

The chain uses TRBV4-2 and TRBJ2-1, with TRBD2 as a possible D gene (6 bases). Deletions cut 3 bases from V and 10 bases from J, with 31 bases between. Germline V CDR1 and CDR2: LGHNA, YNFKEQ. The CDR3 runs to 19 residues. CDR3: CASSQGPLREGPKGREQFF. The CDR3 DNA sequence: TGTGCCAGCAGCCAGGGGCCATTGCGGGAAGGGCCTAAAGGAAGAGAGCAGTTCTTC.

This clone was detected a few times. The chain recombines TRBV19 with TRBJ1-4; weak D call: TRBD1 (5 bases). Deletions cut 5 bases from V and 5 bases from J, with 15 bases between. The CDR3 spans 15 residues. Per germline, CDR1 LNHDA and CDR2 SQIVND (reference sequence). In DNA form, the CDR3 reads TGTGCCAGTAGTGAGCCGGACATACAAAATGAAAAACTGTTTTTT. This translates into CASSEPDIQNEKLFF.

The chain employs TRBV5-1 and TRBJ2-2; 7 nucleotides agree with TRBD2. V was pared by 3 bases and J by 2 bases, with 7 bases of the junction left unmatched. Looked up from germline, CDR1 is SGHRS and CDR2 is YFSETQ. This CDR3 region has 16 residues. The CDR3 sequence is CASSSLGRENTGELFF. The CDR3 DNA is TGCGCCAGCAGCTCCCTAGGGAGGGAAAACACCGGGGAGCTGTTTTTT.

The chain has TRBV5-8 and TRBJ1-1, with TRBD1 matching over 7 bases. This CDR3 comprises 13 residues. V shed 2 bases, J shed 5 bases, and the junction held 3 bases outside the gene matches. Germline V CDR1 and CDR2: SGHTS, YDEGEE. The CDR3 sequence is CASSFQGGTEAFF. CDR3 sequence (DNA): TGTGCCAGCAGCTTCCAGGGGGGTACTGAAGCTTTCTTT.

The chain employs TRBV6-5 and TRBJ2-7, with TRBD2 matching 8 bases. This CDR3 has 13 amino acids. V lost 5 bases and J lost 4; bases outside the gene matches: 4. Germline lookup yields CDR1 MNHEY and CDR2 SVGAGI. In DNA form, the CDR3 reads TGTGCCAGCAGTGAGCGGGAGACGTACGAGCAGTACTTC. Its translation: CASSERETYEQYF.